This T cell receptor beta chain emerged from a study of CD8+ T cells in alopecia areata. Sorting of pooled cutaneous lymph node cells was based on CD4, CD8alpha, NKG2D, NKG2ACE and other markers. Germline loops: CDR1 LGHNA, CDR2 YNLKQL (reference sequence). The CDR3 contains 15 residues. The V end was cut by 0 bases, the J end by 0 bases, with 7 bases between. This clone has a handful of counts. The target antigen is unknown. Mouse names are used for the genes. Sequencing ends 4 residues short of the CDR3 end; the germline J gene provides the rest. At the DNA level, this CDR3 is encoded by other sequences in the same sample as well. Sequencing templates came from extracted RNA that was reverse transcribed into cDNA. Data came from immunoSEQ multiplex PCR; TCRdb stores just in-frame clones and leaves some out. In total the sample includes roughly 260,000 clones, none of them seen once. Study findings and constraints: An increase in clonality over normal scalp was evident in lesional scalp, especially alopecia totalis/universalis.

This TCR was sampled from a C3H/HeJ mouse with alopecia areata. The mouse line has the MHC haplotype H2-k. Sequencing input: CD4+ T cells sorted from a lymph node. The chain combines TRBV5 with TRBJ2-5; tentative D call: TRBD1 (6 bases). CDR3 protein: CASSQDQGNQDTQYF. CDR3 DNA (partial): TGTGCCAGCAGCCAAGATCAGGGGAACCAAGAC.